This T cell receptor (beta chain) is from a study of Graves' ophthalmopathy and Graves' hyperthyroidism. TCR beta CDR3 amplification used RNA transcripts. The first-round RT-PCR employed HTBI primers together with the Qiagen OneStep RT-PCR kit. A multiplex PCR was then performed as the second round. TCRdb re-called the multiplex PCR reads through MiXCR, storing one row per CDR3 protein. The table has approximately 1.2 million distinct CDR3 sequences, approximately 35% seen once. Germline V gene data show CDR1 as DFQATT and CDR2 as SNEGSKA (reference sequence). V was shortened by 2 bases and J by 9 bases, with 5 bases between the two germline ends. The CDR3 has 9 residues. Ineligible for inclusion were patients with other autoimmune diseases, uncontrolled infections, pregnancy or lactation.

This sequence originates from an adult man with Graves' hyperthyroidism. Material: peripheral blood or thyroid tissue (not recorded which). This chain uses TRBV20-1 with TRBJ2-7; D remains unclear. CDR3: CSARSGQYF. DNA for the CDR3: TGCAGTGCTAGATCAGGGCAGTACTTC.